The 13 T cell receptor beta chains listed next were all sequenced from one sample in a study of molecular identifiers for immune sequencing clone quantification. TCRdb passed the PCR reads through MiXCR, listing each CDR3 protein once. Altogether about 630,000 distinct CDR3 sequences are present, roughly 27% being singletons, with the ten largest covering 0.78%. The specimen sequenced was naive CD8+ T cells from blood, with Jurkat cell RNA spiked in. Subset here: FACS-sorted CD8+CD4-CCR7+CD45RA+ naive T cells. The source is a human donor in good health. Some libraries in this study had Jurkat cell RNA spiked in.

About this clonotype: A read error may explain this, as a much larger clone is one base away. The rearrangement links TRBV13 to TRBJ1-2, with 7 bases aligning to TRBD1. The CDR3 runs to 13 residues. J gave up 6 bases and V 3 bases, and 4 bases lay outside the gene matches. CDR1 is PRHDT, CDR2 FYEKMQ, per germline (reference sequence). CDR3 bases: TGTGCCAGCAGCTTCACAGGGGATGATGGCTACACCTTC. Encoded protein: CASSFTGDDGYTF.

The chain has TRBV7-2 and TRBJ2-1; no firm D call. Germline CDR1 reads SGHTA; CDR2 reads FQGNSA. This CDR3 comprises 15 residues. V lost 1 base to trimming and J lost 4 bases, with 11 bases between them. The CDR3 is CASSLGRAPYNEQFF. As DNA, the CDR3 is TGTGCCAGCAGCTTAGGTAGAGCTCCTTACAATGAGCAGTTCTTC. The variable domain in full, completed from reference TRBV7-2 and TRBJ2-1, reads GAGVSQSPSNKVTEKGKDVELRCDPISGHTALYWYRQSLGQGLEFLIYFQGNSAPDKSGLPSDRFSAERTGGSVSTLTIQRTQQEDSAVYLCASSLGRAPYNEQFFGPGTRLTVL.

The CDR3 here is CASRPARGHQPQHF. The CDR3 DNA sequence: TGCGCCAGCCGCCCGGCCAGGGGCCATCAGCCCCAGCATTTT. The V gene is TRBV4-3, the J gene TRBJ1-5; possibly TRBD1 for D (6 bases). Germline V gives CDR1 LGHNA, CDR2 YSLEER. The CDR3 has 14 residues. V was pared by 8 bases and J by 5 bases, with 16 bases between.

At least ten counts were recorded for this clonotype. The chain joins TRBV7-9 to TRBJ1-4; D is ambiguous. In germline, CDR1 is SEHNR, CDR2 FQNEAQ (reference sequence). With 2 bases removed from V and 4 bases from J, the gap between germline ends came to 8 bases. The CDR3 is 14 amino acids. The CDR3 here is CASSLFSLNEKLFF. The CDR3 bases are TGTGCCAGCAGCTTATTCAGTCTTAATGAAAAACTGTTTTTT.

About this clonotype: This may be a read error: a much more frequent sequence differs by one nucleotide. The V gene is TRBV12-3 or TRBV12-4, the J gene TRBJ1-4; a weak D match, TRBD1 (5 bases). There are 17 residues in the CDR3. The CDR3 here is CASSSGDRDPTNENLFF. As DNA, the CDR3 is TGTGCCAGCAGTTCTGGGGACCGGGACCCAACTAATGAAAATCTGTTTTTT.

V gene TRBV29-1 combines with J gene TRBJ1-1; D not certain. Germline V gene lookup returns CDR1 SQVTM and CDR2 ANQGSEA. The CDR3 length is 14 residues. Trimming took off 0 bases at V and 1 base at J, with 9 bases between the two ends. Here the CDR3 DNA reads TGCAGCGTTGAAGATCTCAGCACGAACACTGAAGCTTTCTTT. Amino acid sequence: CSVEDLSTNTEAFF.

There are many counts of this clonotype. The junction does not match germline at one end; this may be a read error. This chain joins TRBV30 and TRBJ2-2; 7 nucleotides align to TRBD2. This CDR3 region has 15 residues. Germline loops: CDR1 GTSNPN, CDR2 SVGIG (reference sequence). CDR3 bases: TGTGCCTGGAGCACCGGGACTACGAACGCCGGGGAGCTGTTTTTT. Protein: CAWSTGTTNAGELFF.

This clonotype was seen only a few times. V and J are TRBV12-3 or TRBV12-4 and TRBJ2-5; D might be TRBD1 or TRBD2, each matching 5 bases. The CDR3 is 15 residues long. V lost 4 bases and J 2 bases, leaving 14 bases between the germline ends. The CDR3 sequence: CASSSMGGGQETQYF. The DNA of the CDR3 is TGTGCCAGCAGTTCAATGGGTGGGGGACAAGAGACCCAGTACTTC.

This clonotype was seen more than once but under ten times. The chain combines TRBV7-9 with TRBJ2-5; weak D call: TRBD1 (6 bases). Germline V CDR1 and CDR2: SEHNR, FQNEAQ (reference sequence). V lost 6 bases and J lost 0, with 11 bases in between. The CDR3 runs 14 residues. CDR3 protein: CASSPTGYQETQYF. The CDR3 region has the DNA TGTGCCAGCAGTCCCACAGGGTACCAAGAGACCCAGTACTTC. Drawing the rest from reference TRBV7-9 and TRBJ2-5, the complete variable domain is DTGVSQNPRHKITKRGQNVTFRCDPISEHNRLYWYRQTLGQGPEFLTYFQNEAQLEKSRLLSDRFSAERPKGSFSTLEIQRTEQGDSAMYLCASSPTGYQETQYFGPGTRLLVL.

This clonotype occurred once. The chain recombines TRBV4-1 with TRBJ1-2; no clear D gene. The CDR3 extends over 17 amino acids. Germline-derived CDR1 and CDR2 are MGHRA and YSYEKL. Trimming left V 0 bases short and J 0 bases short, with 14 bases between. The CDR3, as DNA: TGCGCCAGCAGCCAAGATCGTGGACCGGAAGCTAACTATGGCTACACCTTC. Translation gives CASSQDRGPEANYGYTF.

A word on this clonotype: A much larger clonotype is one base distant, so this may be a read error. V gene TRBV6-1 combines with J gene TRBJ1-6, with D tentatively TRBD1 (5 bases). The CDR3 is made up of 15 amino acids. Per the germline V gene, CDR1 is MNHNS and CDR2 is SASEGT. Here the CDR3 reads CASSATGTYNSPLRF. In DNA, the CDR3 is TGTGCCAGCAGTGCTACCGGGACTTATAATTCACCCCTCCGCTTT.

This clonotype came up a few times. The V and J genes are TRBV9 and TRBJ1-5, with D perhaps matching TRBD1 (5 bases). V was trimmed by 3 bases and J by 6 bases, leaving 16 bases between them. Germline-derived CDR1 and CDR2 are SGDLS and YYNGEE. The length of the CDR3 is 15 residues. The chain's CDR3 is CASSAGPQDTQPQHF. In DNA, the CDR3 is TGTGCCAGCAGCGCCGGACCCCAGGACACTCAGCCCCAGCATTTT. The variable domain in full, with the rest retrieved from reference TRBV9 and TRBJ1-5, is DSGVTQTPKHLITATGQRVTLRCSPRSGDLSVYWYQQSLDQGLQFLIQYYNGEERAKGNILERFSAQQFPDLHSELNLSSLELGDSALYFCASSAGPQDTQPQHFGDGTRLSIL.

This clonotype has at least ten counts. The rearrangement joins TRBV29-1 to TRBJ2-5; D might be TRBD1 (5 bases). Trimming pared 6 bases from V and 3 bases from J, leaving 14 bases between. The CDR3 covers 13 residues. Germline V CDR1 and CDR2: SQVTM, ANQGSEA. CDR3 coding DNA: TGCAGCGTCCCTCCCCAGGGTAAAGAGACCCAGTACTTC. Protein sequence: CSVPPQGKETQYF.